Included here is one T cell receptor beta chain sequence, with context. Its antigen is still unknown. This sample is drawn from a study of molecular identifiers for immune sequencing clone quantification. Study-level information: Replicate experiments took RNA from approximately 22,000 or 94,000 naive CD8 cells, divided it five ways and sequenced four. Study-wide points: Barcode-sharing identical TCR molecules could underestimate highly expanded clone sizes.

For bulk TCR libraries, previously described methods and listed TCR primers were used. TCRdb processed the PCR reads anew with MiXCR; each CDR3 protein has one entry. This table holds about half a million distinct CDR3 sequences, roughly 26% found once. The ends were cut back, 1 base at V and 6 bases at J, with 21 bases in the middle. CDR3 size: 17 residues. In germline, CDR1 is LGHNA, CDR2 YSLEER. The TCR was taken from a human donor in good health. Some libraries in this study had Jurkat cell RNA spiked in. This chain links TRBV4-3 with TRBJ1-2; a weak D match, TRBD1 (5 bases). The sequencing sample was made of naive CD8+ T cells from blood, with Jurkat cell RNA spiked in. Subset indicated: FACS-sorted CD8+CD4-CCR7+CD45RA+ naive T cells. The CDR3 bases are TGCGCCAGCAGCCAAGGGTCAAGGGCCGTGAGGGGCAATGGCTACACCTTC. It codes for CASSQGSRAVRGNGYTF.